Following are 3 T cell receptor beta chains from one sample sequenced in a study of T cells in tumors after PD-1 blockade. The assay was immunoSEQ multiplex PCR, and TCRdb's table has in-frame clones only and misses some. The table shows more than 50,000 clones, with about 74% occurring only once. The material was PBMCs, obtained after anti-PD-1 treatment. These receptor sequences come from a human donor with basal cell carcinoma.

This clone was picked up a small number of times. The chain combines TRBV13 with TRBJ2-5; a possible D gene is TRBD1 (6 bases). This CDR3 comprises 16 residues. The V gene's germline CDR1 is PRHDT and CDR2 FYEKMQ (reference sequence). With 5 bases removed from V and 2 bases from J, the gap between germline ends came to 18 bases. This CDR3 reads CASSPPDFRGQETQYF. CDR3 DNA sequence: TGTGCCAGCAGCCCCCCGGACTTCAGGGGTCAAGAGACCCAGTACTTC. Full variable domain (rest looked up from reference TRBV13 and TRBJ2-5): AAGVIQSPRHLIKEKRETATLKCYPIPRHDTVYWYQQGPGQDPQFLISFYEKMQSDKGSIPDRFSAQQFSDYHSELNMSSLELGDSALYFCASSPPDFRGQETQYFGPGTRLLVL.

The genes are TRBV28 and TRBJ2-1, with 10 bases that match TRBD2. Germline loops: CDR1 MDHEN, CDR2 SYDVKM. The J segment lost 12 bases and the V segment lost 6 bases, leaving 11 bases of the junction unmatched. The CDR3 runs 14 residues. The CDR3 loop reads CASRPPSLAGGQFF. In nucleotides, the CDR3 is TGTGCCAGCAGACCTCCTTCTTTAGCGGGGGGGCAGTTCTTC. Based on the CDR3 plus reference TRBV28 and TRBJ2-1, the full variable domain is DVKVTQSSRYLVKRTGEKVFLECVQDMDHENMFWYRQDPGLGLRLIYFSYDVKMKEKGDIPEGYSVSREKKERFSLILESASTNQTSMYLCASRPPSLAGGQFFGPGTRLTVL.

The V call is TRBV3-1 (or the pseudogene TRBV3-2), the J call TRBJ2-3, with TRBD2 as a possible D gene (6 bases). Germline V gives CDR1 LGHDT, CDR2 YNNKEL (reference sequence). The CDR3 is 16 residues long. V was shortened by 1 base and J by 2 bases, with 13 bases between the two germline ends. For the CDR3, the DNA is TGTGCCAGCAGCCAAGCTAGGTCTAGCGCCACAGATACGCAGTATTTT. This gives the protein CASSQARSSATDTQYF.